This TCR beta chain was obtained from a study of early T cells in non-severe SARS-CoV-2 infection. Study overall: Chains were not paired, and sequencing was done on bulk RNA from unsorted whole blood.

General observations from the study: VDJdb matching skewed toward anti-spike CD8 responses, missing private and CD4 specificities.

The table lists this clonotype with many counts. Its antigen is unknown. Trimming cost V 3 bases and J 1 base; bases outside gene matches: 2. Germline values: CDR1 PRHDT, CDR2 FYEKMQ (reference sequence). The CDR3 is made up of 14 amino acids. cDNA molecules, individually, were tagged with unique molecular identifiers. One entry per CDR3 protein results from TCRdb running MiXCR on the 5' RACE reads. The top ten clones hold roughly 5% of a sample with about 98,000 distinct CDR3 sequences, about 10% of them seen once. The J gene is TRBJ1-1, the V gene TRBV13, with 7 bases aligning to TRBD1. The sequence was obtained from an adult who was a healthcare worker with PCR-confirmed SARS-CoV-2 infection or an uninfected control (not recorded which). Input material: whole blood. CDR3 DNA sequence: TGTGCCAGCAGCTTGACAGGGCAGAACACTGAAGCTTTCTTT. Translated, it gives CASSLTGQNTEAFF.